This entry lists 4 T cell receptor beta chains sequenced from one sample in a study of T-cell reconstitution after alpha-beta-depleted transplantation in children. A TCRbeta library incorporating unique molecular identifiers was prepared. TCRdb redid the calling of the PCR reads with MiXCR, one entry per CDR3 protein. Of a few hundred thousand distinct CDR3 sequences listed, 27% are singletons. The sample in question was PBMCs, obtained before TCRalphabeta/CD19-depleted stem cell transplant. The source is a boy under three years old with Wiskott-Aldrich syndrome, due to receive a stem cell transplant.

V gene TRBV5-1 combines with J gene TRBJ1-1; D not certain. The CDR3 has 13 amino acids. The germline V and J ends were trimmed by 2 bases and 7 bases, with 12 bases remaining between them. Germline values: CDR1 SGHRS, CDR2 YFSETQ. The CDR3 loop is CASSFDYGDEAFF. The CDR3 DNA reads as TGCGCCAGCAGCTTCGATTACGGAGATGAAGCTTTCTTT.

A few counts support this clonotype. J is TRBJ2-5 and V is TRBV12-3 or TRBV12-4, with 9 nucleotides matching TRBD2. J was trimmed by 1 base and V by 6 bases; bases with no gene match: 9. The length of the CDR3 is 16 residues. The CDR3 DNA reads TGTGCCAGCAGCCCTAGACTAGCGGCTTTCCAAGAGACCCAGTACTTC. Translation gives CASSPRLAAFQETQYF.

The rearrangement links TRBV5-1 to TRBJ1-2; no reliable D call. Trimming stripped 4 bases from V and 6 bases from J, with 19 bases between. The CDR3 contains 15 residues. Germline CDR1 is SGHRS and CDR2 is YFSETQ. The CDR3 is CASSLVRTQGDGYTF. The DNA of the CDR3 is TGCGCCAGCAGCCTGGTACGGACCCAAGGAGATGGCTACACCTTC.

This rearrangement joins TRBV7-9 to TRBJ1-2, with unresolved D. In germline, CDR1 is SEHNR, CDR2 FQNEAQ (reference sequence). CDR3 length: 14 residues. Trimming left V 2 bases short and J 8 bases short, with 15 bases between. Here the CDR3 DNA reads TGTGCCAGCAGCTTAAACGTCGAAGGGCGAGGCTACACCTTC. This encodes CASSLNVEGRGYTF.